This TCR beta chain was identified in a study of identifying expanded T cells in peripheral blood (dated by TCRdb to 2018 to 2020). Background for the entire study: Technical replicates were generated by sequencing separate aliquots of the same genomic DNA pool, and four replicates were compared pairwise. Study-level results and caveats: Both the number of clones called differentially abundant and the false-positive rate were significantly reduced by the beta-binomial model across all healthy-donor time intervals. It was expected by the authors that biological variance in healthy repertoires might increase further over much longer intervals, such as months to years. Around 1.3 differentially abundant clones were flagged by the binomial model between technical replicates, whereas about 15 and 18 were flagged over approximately two weeks and four weeks, respectively. For all healthy donors, the variance in clone template counts between roughly two-week samples rose significantly as total template count increased.

In the case of this clone: The antigen this receptor binds is unknown. No much larger clone is present one base from it, and per-base qualities are unavailable.

No immune events, such as infections, were documented for the healthy donors during the collection period. Healthy-donor blood repertoires served as a training cohort to calibrate time-dependent variance in a beta-binomial model of T-cell clone differential abundance. There were about ten healthy donors in the training cohort, of whom 3 were female and 7 were male. The donors were between roughly 25 and 70 years old, with an average age of about 40 years. Whole blood, obtained from a commercial supplier, was collected from each healthy donor at three time points spaced approximately two weeks apart. Genomic DNA was extracted from unsorted whole blood for immunosequencing. TCRbeta CDR3 regions were profiled with the immunoSEQ Assay using bias-controlled multiplex PCR amplification of genomic DNA. Concerning the study's data processing: The absolute abundance of each unique TCRbeta CDR3 region was quantified after sequences were collapsed and filtered. Two models were used to test differential abundance: a binomial model (Fisher-equivalent) and a beta-binomial model that adds time-dependent variance fitted from healthy donors. Clones with fewer than 5 combined templates were removed, and a clone was called differentially abundant if the clone's Benjamini-Hochberg FDR was below 0.01. Beta-binomial variance was modeled as a function of total template count across the two samples using the form v = (b*log(k)+a)^2. TCRdb stores this immuneACCESS table with in-frame sequences only. Part of the clones is absent; in the studies checked, under half of the shortfall reflects unresolved V genes, and no reason is known for the rest. V and J calls and clone size are given by that table; D and trimming were obtained from the DNA. The sample records around 100,000 clones, approximately 90% of which are singletons. Around 17% of the sample is taken by the ten largest.

From the germline V gene, CDR1 is MDHEN and CDR2 is SYDVKM. The germline ends are 14 bases apart after V is trimmed by 5 bases and J by 10 bases. The cysteine opens and the phenylalanine closes a CDR3 of 13 amino acids. The entry retains the CDR3 DNA only, 39 bases that are in frame from base 1. The chain uses TRBV28 and TRBJ1-4; 6 matching bases give a weak D call of TRBD1. This TCR came from a person aged 18 to 75 in good health. Material for sequencing was blood. CDR3 reads: CASSATGIPKLFF. The bases are TGTGCCAGCAGTGCTACAGGGATTCCAAAACTGTTTTTT.